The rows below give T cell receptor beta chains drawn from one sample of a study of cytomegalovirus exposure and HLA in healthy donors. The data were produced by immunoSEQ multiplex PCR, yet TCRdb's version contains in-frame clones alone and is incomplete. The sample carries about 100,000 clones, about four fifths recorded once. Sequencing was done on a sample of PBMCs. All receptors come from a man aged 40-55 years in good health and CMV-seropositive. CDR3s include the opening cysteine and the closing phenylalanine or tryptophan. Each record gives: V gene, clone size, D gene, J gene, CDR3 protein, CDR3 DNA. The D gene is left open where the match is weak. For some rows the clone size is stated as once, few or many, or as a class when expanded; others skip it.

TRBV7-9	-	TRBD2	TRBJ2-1	CSSSLGGTSGYNEQFF	TGTTCCAGCAGCTTAGGGGGGACTAGCGGGTACAATGAGCAGTTCTTC
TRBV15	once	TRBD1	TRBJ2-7	CATRPPGQSSYEQYF	TGTGCCACCAGACCCCCGGGACAGAGCTCCTACGAGCAGTACTTC
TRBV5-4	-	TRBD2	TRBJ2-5	CASREGLAGGKETQYF	TGTGCCAGCAGGGAGGGACTAGCGGGAGGAAAAGAGACCCAGTACTTC
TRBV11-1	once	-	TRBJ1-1	CASSGAGVSEAFF	TGTGCCAGCAGCGGAGCAGGGGTCTCTGAAGCTTTCTTT
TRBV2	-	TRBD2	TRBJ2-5	CASGSGSLETQYF	TGTGCCAGTGGTAGCGGGAGCTTAGAGACCCAGTACTTC
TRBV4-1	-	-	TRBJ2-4	CASSQVAGAKNIQYF	TGCGCCAGCAGCCAAGTGGCGGGAGCCAAAAACATTCAGTACTTC
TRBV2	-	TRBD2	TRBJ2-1	CASRLLAFNEQFF	TGTGCCAGCCGCCTACTAGCGTTCAATGAGCAGTTCTTC
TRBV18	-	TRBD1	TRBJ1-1	CASSPPGRGWGNTEAFF	TGTGCCAGCTCACCACCTGGCAGGGGGTGGGGGAACACTGAAGCTTTCTTT
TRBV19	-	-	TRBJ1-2	CASSDGFQGGYTF	TGTGCCAGTAGTGACGGTTTTCAGGGAGGCTACACCTTC
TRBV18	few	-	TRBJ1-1	CASSPPMGGRGTEAFF	TGTGCCAGCTCACCACCGATGGGGGGGCGCGGAACTGAAGCTTTCTTT
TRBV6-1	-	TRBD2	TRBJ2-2	CASRTGGHTGELFF	TGTGCCAGCAGAACGGGGGGACACACCGGGGAGCTGTTTTTT
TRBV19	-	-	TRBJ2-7	CATTGGPEQYF	TGTGCCACCACAGGTGGCCCCGAGCAGTACTTC
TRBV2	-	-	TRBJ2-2	CASSLSRDYTGELFF	TGTGCCAGCAGTCTGTCCCGGGATTACACCGGGGAGCTGTTTTTT
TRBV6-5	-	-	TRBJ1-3	CASSSAIGGNTIYF	TGTGCCAGCAGTTCCGCAATCGGGGGGAACACCATATATTTT
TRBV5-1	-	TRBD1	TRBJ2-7	CASSTGTGLYEQYF	TGCGCCAGCAGCACTGGGACAGGGCTCTACGAGCAGTACTTC
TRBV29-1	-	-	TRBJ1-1	CSARDTEAFF	TGCAGCGCCCGGGACACTGAAGCTTTCTTT
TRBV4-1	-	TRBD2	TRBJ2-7	CASSQETAGETYEQYF	TGCGCCAGCAGCCAAGAGACAGCGGGGGAGACCTACGAGCAGTACTTC
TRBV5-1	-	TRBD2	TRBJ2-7	CASSPNERESYEQYF	TGCGCCAGCAGCCCCAATGAGCGGGAGTCCTACGAGCAGTACTTC
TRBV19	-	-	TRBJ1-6	CASSPVGGSAPLHF	TGTGCCAGTAGTCCCGTGGGGGGATCTGCGCCCCTCCACTTT